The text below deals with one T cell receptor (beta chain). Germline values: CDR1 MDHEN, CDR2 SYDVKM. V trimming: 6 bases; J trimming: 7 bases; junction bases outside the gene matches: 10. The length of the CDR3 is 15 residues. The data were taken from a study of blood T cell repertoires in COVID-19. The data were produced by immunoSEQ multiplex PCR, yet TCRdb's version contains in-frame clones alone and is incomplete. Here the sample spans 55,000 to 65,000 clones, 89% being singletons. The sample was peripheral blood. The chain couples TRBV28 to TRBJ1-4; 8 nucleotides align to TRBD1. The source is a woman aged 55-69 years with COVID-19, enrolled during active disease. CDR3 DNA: TGTGCCAGCAGCCATGGACAGGGTGGTTCTGAAAAACTGTTTTTT. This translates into CASSHGQGGSEKLFF.